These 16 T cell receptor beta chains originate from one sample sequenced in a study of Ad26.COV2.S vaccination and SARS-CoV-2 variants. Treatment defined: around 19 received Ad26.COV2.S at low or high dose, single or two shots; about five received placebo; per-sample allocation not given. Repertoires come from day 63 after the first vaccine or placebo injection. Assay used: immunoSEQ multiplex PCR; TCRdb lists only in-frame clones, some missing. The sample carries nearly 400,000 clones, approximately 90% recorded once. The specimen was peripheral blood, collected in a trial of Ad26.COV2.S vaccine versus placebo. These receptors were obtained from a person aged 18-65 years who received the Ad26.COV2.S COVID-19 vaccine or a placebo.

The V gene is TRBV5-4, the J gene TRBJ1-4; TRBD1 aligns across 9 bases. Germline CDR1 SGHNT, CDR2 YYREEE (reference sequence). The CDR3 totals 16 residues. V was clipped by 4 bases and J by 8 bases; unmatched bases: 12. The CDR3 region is CASSTGQGSFREKLFF. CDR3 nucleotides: TGTGCCAGCAGCACCGGACAGGGGTCCTTTCGGGAAAAACTGTTTTTT.

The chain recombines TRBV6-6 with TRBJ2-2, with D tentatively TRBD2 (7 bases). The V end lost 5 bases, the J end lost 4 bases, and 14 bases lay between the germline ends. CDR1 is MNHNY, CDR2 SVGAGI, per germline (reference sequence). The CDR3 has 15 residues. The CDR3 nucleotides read TGTGCCAGCAGTCGATCTAGGGGGGGCACCGGGGAGCTGTTTTTT. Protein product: CASSRSRGGTGELFF.

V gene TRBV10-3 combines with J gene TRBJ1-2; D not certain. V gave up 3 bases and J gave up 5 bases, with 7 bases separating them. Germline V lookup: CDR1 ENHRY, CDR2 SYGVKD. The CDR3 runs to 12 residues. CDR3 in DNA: TGTGCCATCAGTGACAGAAAGTATGGCTACACCTTC. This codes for CAISDRKYGYTF.

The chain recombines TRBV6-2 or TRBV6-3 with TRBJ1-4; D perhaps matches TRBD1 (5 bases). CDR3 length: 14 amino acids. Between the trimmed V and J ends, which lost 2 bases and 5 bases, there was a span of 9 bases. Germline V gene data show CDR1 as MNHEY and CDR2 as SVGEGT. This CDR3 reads CASSYRGLNEKLFF. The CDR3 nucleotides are TGTGCCAGCAGTTACAGGGGCCTAAATGAAAAACTGTTTTTT.

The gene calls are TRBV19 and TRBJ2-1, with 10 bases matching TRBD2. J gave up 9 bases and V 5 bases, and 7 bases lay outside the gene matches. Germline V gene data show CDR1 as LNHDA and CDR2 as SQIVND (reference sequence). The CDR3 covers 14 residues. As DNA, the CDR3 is TGTGCCAGTAGTCATGCTAGCGGGAGCGGTGAGCAGTTCTTC. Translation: CASSHASGSGEQFF.

The CDR3 bases are TGTGCCAGCAGTCTAGGTATTTCTAACTATGGCTACACCTTC. This gives the protein CASSLGISNYGYTF. The rearrangement joins TRBV6-5 to TRBJ1-2; D gene uncertain. CDR3 length: 14 amino acids. Germline values: CDR1 MNHEY, CDR2 SVGAGI. V lost 5 bases and J lost 0, with 10 bases in between.

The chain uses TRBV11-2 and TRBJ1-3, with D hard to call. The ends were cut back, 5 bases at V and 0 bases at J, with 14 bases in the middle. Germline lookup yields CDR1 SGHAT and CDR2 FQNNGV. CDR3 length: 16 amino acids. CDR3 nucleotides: TGTGCCAGCAGCCCGCGGGTAGGAGTCTCTGGAAACACCATATATTTT. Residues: CASSPRVGVSGNTIYF.

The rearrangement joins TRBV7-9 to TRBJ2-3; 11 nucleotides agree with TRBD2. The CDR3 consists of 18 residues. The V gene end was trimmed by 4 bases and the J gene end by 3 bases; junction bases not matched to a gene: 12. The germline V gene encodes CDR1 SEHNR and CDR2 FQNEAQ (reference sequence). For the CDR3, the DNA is TGTGCCAGCAGCTCACCGAGACTAGCGGGATTAGAAACAGATACGCAGTATTTT. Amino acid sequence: CASSSPRLAGLETDTQYF.

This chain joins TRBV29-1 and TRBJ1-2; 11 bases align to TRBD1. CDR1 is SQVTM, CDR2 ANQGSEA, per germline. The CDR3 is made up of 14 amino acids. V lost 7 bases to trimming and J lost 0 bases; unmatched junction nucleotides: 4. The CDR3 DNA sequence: TGCAGCGCCGGGACAGGGGGAGCTAACTATGGCTACACCTTC. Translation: CSAGTGGANYGYTF.

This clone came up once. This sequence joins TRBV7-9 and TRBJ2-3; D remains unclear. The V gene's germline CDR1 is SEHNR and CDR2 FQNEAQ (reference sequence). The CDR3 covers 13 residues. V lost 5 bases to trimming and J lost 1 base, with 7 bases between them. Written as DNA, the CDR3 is TGTGCCAGCAGCCCTCGGGGCACAGATACGCAGTATTTT. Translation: CASSPRGTDTQYF.

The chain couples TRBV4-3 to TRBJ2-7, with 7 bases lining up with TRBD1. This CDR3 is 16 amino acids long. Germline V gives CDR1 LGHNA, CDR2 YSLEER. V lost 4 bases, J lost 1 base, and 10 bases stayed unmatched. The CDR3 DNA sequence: TGCGCCAGCAGCCCCTCCGCTACAGGGGAATCCTACGAGCAGTACTTC. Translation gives CASSPSATGESYEQYF.

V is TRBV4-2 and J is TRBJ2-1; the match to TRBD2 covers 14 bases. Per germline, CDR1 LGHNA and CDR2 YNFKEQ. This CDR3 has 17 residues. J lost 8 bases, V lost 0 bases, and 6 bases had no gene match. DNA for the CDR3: TGTGCCAGCAGCCAAGAGGGGACTAGCGGGAGAGGGGATGAGCAGTTCTTC. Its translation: CASSQEGTSGRGDEQFF.

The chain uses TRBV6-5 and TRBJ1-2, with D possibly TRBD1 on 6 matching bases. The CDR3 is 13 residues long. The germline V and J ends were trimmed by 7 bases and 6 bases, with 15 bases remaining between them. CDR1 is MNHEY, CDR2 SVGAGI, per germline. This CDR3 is CASTGEFGHGYTF. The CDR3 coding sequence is TGTGCCAGCACAGGGGAGTTTGGGCATGGCTACACCTTC.

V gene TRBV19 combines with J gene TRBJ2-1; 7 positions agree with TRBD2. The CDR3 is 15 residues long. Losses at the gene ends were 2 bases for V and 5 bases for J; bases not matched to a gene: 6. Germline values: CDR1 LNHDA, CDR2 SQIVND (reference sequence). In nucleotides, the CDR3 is TGTGCCAGTAGTATAATGGCTAGCGGCGACAATGAGCAGTTCTTC. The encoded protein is CASSIMASGDNEQFF.

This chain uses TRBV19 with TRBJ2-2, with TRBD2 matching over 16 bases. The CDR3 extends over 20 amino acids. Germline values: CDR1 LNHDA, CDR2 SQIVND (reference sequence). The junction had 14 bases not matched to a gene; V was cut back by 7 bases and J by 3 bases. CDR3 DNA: TGTGCCAGTACAGGGACACCGGGACTAGCGGGAGGGTGGTACACCGGGGAGCTGTTTTTT. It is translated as CASTGTPGLAGGWYTGELFF.

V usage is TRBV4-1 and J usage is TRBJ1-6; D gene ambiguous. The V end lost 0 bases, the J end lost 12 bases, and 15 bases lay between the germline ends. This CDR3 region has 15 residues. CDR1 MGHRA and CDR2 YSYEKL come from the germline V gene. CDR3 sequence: CASSQDISLAQPLHF. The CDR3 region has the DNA TGCGCCAGCAGCCAAGATATCTCACTGGCCCAACCCCTCCACTTT.